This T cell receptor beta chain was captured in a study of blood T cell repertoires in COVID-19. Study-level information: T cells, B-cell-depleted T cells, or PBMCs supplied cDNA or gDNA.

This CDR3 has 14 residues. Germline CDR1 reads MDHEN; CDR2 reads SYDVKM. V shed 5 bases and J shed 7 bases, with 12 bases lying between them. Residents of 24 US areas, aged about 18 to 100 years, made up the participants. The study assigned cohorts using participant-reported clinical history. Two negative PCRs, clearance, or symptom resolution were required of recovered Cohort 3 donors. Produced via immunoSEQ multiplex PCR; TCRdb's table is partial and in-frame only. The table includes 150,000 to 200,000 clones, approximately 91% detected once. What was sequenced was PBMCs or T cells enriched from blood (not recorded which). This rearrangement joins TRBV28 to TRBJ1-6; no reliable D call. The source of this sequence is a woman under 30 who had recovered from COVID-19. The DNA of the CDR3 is TGTGCCAGCAGTCCAGCTCGGGTCAATTCACCCCTCCACTTT. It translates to CASSPARVNSPLHF.